The 20 T cell receptor beta chains below come from one sample, sequenced in a study of identical twins. In TCRdb, the 5' RACE reads were re-called with MiXCR into one record per CDR3 protein. The sample holds 650,000 to 750,000 distinct CDR3 sequences; 21% are singletons and the top ten take 4.3%. These data also formed part of another study, on T cells expressing NK-cell markers.

The specimen sequenced was PBMCs. These receptors originate from a woman under 30 in good health.

This clonotype was detected a few times. The J gene is TRBJ2-1, the V gene TRBV3-1; D not resolved. Trimming removed 1 base at V and 0 bases at J, with 7 bases between. Looked up from germline, CDR1 is LGHDT and CDR2 is YNNKEL (reference sequence). This CDR3 has 15 residues. In DNA, the CDR3 is TGTGCCAGCAGCCAAGGGGAAAGCTCCTACAATGAGCAGTTCTTC. Residues: CASSQGESSYNEQFF.

The table lists this clonotype with a few counts. The V and J genes are TRBV10-3 and TRBJ1-5; D is undetermined. Between the trimmed V and J ends, which lost 3 bases and 6 bases, there was a span of 15 bases. Per the germline V gene, CDR1 is ENHRY and CDR2 is SYGVKD. This CDR3 spans 15 amino acids. The CDR3 DNA sequence: TGTGCCATCAGTGAACCCGGGCAGACGAGTCAGCCCCAGCATTTT. Translated, it gives CAISEPGQTSQPQHF.

There are a few counts of this clonotype. This chain uses TRBV29-1 with TRBJ2-3; 11 nucleotides agree with TRBD2. The junction had 12 bases not matched to a gene; V was cut back by 6 bases and J by 7 bases. Germline lookup yields CDR1 SQVTM and CDR2 ANQGSEA. The CDR3 runs 15 residues. CDR3 region: CSVELLAGGFNTQYF. The CDR3 nucleotides read TGCAGCGTCGAACTTCTAGCGGGAGGATTTAATACGCAGTATTTT.

This clonotype has a count of ten or more. The chain has TRBV10-3 and TRBJ2-2; a weak D match, TRBD1 (6 bases). The CDR3 spans 15 residues. V was clipped by 6 bases and J by 8 bases, with 19 bases between them. Germline V gene sequence: CDR1 ENHRY, CDR2 SYGVKD. The DNA for the CDR3 is TGTGCCATCAGCGCCGCCCGGGACCAGGGGGGGGAGCTGTTTTTT. This gives the protein CAISAARDQGGELFF.

The chain carries TRBV6-1 and TRBJ1-2; D perhaps matches TRBD1 (5 bases). CDR3 size: 13 residues. Germline V CDR1 and CDR2: MNHNS, SASEGT. V was clipped by 6 bases and J by 4 bases, with 12 bases between them. The CDR3 DNA sequence: TGTGCCAGCAGCAGGACAAACGGCTATGGCTACACCTTC. Translating gives CASSRTNGYGYTF.

This clonotype was counted many times. This chain links TRBV11-2 with TRBJ2-1, with D tentatively TRBD2 (5 bases). Per germline, CDR1 SGHAT and CDR2 FQNNGV. V was shortened by 5 bases and J by 4 bases, with 9 bases between the two germline ends. The CDR3 length is 13 residues. The CDR3 DNA follows: TGTGCCAGCAGCATAGGACTTTACAATGAGCAGTTCTTC. Amino acid sequence: CASSIGLYNEQFF.

V is TRBV28 and J is TRBJ2-3; TRBD2 aligns across 8 bases. This CDR3 region has 10 residues. Germline V CDR1 and CDR2: MDHEN, SYDVKM. After removal of 10 bases from V and 9 bases from J, the junction contained 3 bases not matched to a gene. In DNA, the CDR3 is TGTGCCACCCGGACTAGCACGCAGTATTTT. This sequence encodes CATRTSTQYF.

This clonotype was seen repeatedly, ten times or more. The chain links TRBV9 to TRBJ2-2; possibly TRBD2 for D (6 bases). The length of the CDR3 is 13 residues. Trimming removed 4 bases from V and 5 bases from J, with 9 bases in between. The V gene's germline CDR1 is SGDLS and CDR2 YYNGEE. In DNA form, the CDR3 reads TGTGCCAGCAGCCCGGGGGTGACCGGGGAGCTGTTTTTT. Translated, it gives CASSPGVTGELFF. The full variable domain, rest sourced from reference TRBV9 and TRBJ2-2, is DSGVTQTPKHLITATGQRVTLRCSPRSGDLSVYWYQQSLDQGLQFLIQYYNGEERAKGNILERFSAQQFPDLHSELNLSSLELGDSALYFCASSPGVTGELFFGEGSRLTVL.

This clonotype was seen more than once but under ten times. V usage is TRBV2 and J usage is TRBJ2-2; TRBD2 matches 13 bases. J lost 0 bases, V lost 4 bases, and 5 bases had no gene match. The germline CDR1 and CDR2 sequences are SNHLY and FYNNEI. CDR3 length: 18 residues. In DNA form, the CDR3 reads TGTGCCAGCAGTGGAAGGACTAGCGGGGGATCGAACACCGGGGAGCTGTTTTTT. The encoded protein is CASSGRTSGGSNTGELFF.

This clonotype appeared a few times. The chain employs TRBV12-3 or TRBV12-4 and TRBJ2-3; D not resolved. V dropped 4 bases and J dropped 5 bases, with 4 bases sitting between them. This CDR3 is built from 11 residues. CDR3 DNA sequence: TGTGCCAGCAGTTCAGTAGATACGCAGTATTTT. Its translation: CASSSVDTQYF.

Ten or more counts support this clonotype. This sequence joins TRBV6-1 and TRBJ2-2, with a weak D call TRBD1 (5 bases). This CDR3 is 14 amino acids long. Looked up from germline, CDR1 is MNHNS and CDR2 is SASEGT. Trimming pared 7 bases from V and 1 base from J, leaving 10 bases between. The CDR3 coding sequence is TGTGCCAGCACCCCGACAGTGAACACCGGGGAGCTGTTTTTT. Its protein is CASTPTVNTGELFF.

The gene calls are TRBV12-3 or TRBV12-4 and TRBJ2-1; 12 nucleotides align to TRBD2. Germline trimming cut 6 bases from V and 9 bases from J; bases unmatched to any gene: 6. The CDR3 spans 14 residues. The CDR3 region has the DNA TGTGCCAGCAGGGTGACTAGCGGGGGCGCTGAGCAGTTCTTC. This encodes CASRVTSGGAEQFF.

The chain employs TRBV7-3 and TRBJ2-1; TRBD2 aligns across 9 bases. Trimming at V came to 2 bases and at J to 6 bases, leaving 8 bases not matched to a gene. The CDR3 sequence is 16 residues long. Germline assignment: CDR1 SGHTA and CDR2 FQGTGA. CDR3 nucleotide sequence: TGTGCCAGCAGCTTATTGGGCGGGGGGGTTCCCAATGAGCAGTTCTTC. This gives the protein CASSLLGGGVPNEQFF.

At least ten counts were recorded for this clonotype. This chain connects TRBV10-2 to TRBJ2-5; D unresolved. CDR3 length: 12 residues. The germline V gene has CDR1 WSHSY and CDR2 SAAADI. Deletions cut 10 bases from V and 5 bases from J, with 14 bases between. The CDR3 coding sequence is TGCGCCACGGCAGGTACTACGGAGACCCAGTACTTC. Its protein product is CATAGTTETQYF.

The J gene is TRBJ1-2, the V gene TRBV20-1, with D possibly being TRBD1 (6 bases). The V and J ends lost 6 bases and 4 bases respectively, with 12 bases between them. There are 12 residues in the CDR3. Per the germline V gene, CDR1 is DFQATT and CDR2 is SNEGSKA (reference sequence). The CDR3 DNA reads TGCAGTGCCATCGGGACACCCTATGGCTACACCTTC. It encodes CSAIGTPYGYTF.

This clonotype was seen only a few times. V usage is TRBV18 and J usage is TRBJ2-7; D possibly corresponds to TRBD2 (5 bases). Trimming took 6 bases from V and 3 from J, leaving 12 bases between them. This CDR3 is built from 13 residues. Germline assignment: CDR1 KGHSH and CDR2 LQKENI. The CDR3 sequence: CASSEWRYYEQYF. CDR3 sequence (DNA): TGTGCCAGCTCTGAGTGGAGGTACTACGAGCAGTACTTC.

This chain connects TRBV10-3 to TRBJ1-4; D is perhaps TRBD1 (5 bases). The CDR3 consists of 11 residues. V was cut by 10 bases and J by 6 bases, with 9 bases left in between. Per germline, CDR1 ENHRY and CDR2 SYGVKD. In DNA form, the CDR3 reads TGTGCCACGGGGACTGATGAAAAACTGTTTTTT. This gives the protein CATGTDEKLFF.

This clonotype occurred a few times. The J gene is TRBJ2-1, the V gene TRBV5-1, with 14 bases matching TRBD2. Germline V lookup: CDR1 SGHRS, CDR2 YFSETQ. CDR3 size: 16 residues. The trim removed 0 bases at V and 7 bases at J, leaving 3 bases unmatched. The CDR3 sequence: CASSLEGLAGVNEQFF. The CDR3 region has the DNA TGCGCCAGCAGCTTGGAGGGACTAGCGGGAGTTAATGAGCAGTTCTTC.

This clonotype was counted a few times. The genes are TRBV12-3 or TRBV12-4 and TRBJ2-7; TRBD1 aligns across 7 bases. CDR3 length: 15 amino acids. V trimming: 5 bases; J trimming: 3 bases; junction bases outside the gene matches: 10. The CDR3 nucleotides are TGTGCCAGCAGTAGTACAGGGGAACTGGTCTACGAGCAGTACTTC. Its protein product is CASSSTGELVYEQYF.

This clonotype occurred many times. The rearrangement uses TRBV18 and TRBJ1-3; D not certain. V lost 3 bases and J 4 bases, leaving 4 bases between the germline ends. The CDR3 totals 12 residues. Germline CDR1 KGHSH, CDR2 LQKENI. The CDR3 DNA reads TGTGCCAGCTCACCCGAAGGAAACACCATATATTTT. Protein product: CASSPEGNTIYF.